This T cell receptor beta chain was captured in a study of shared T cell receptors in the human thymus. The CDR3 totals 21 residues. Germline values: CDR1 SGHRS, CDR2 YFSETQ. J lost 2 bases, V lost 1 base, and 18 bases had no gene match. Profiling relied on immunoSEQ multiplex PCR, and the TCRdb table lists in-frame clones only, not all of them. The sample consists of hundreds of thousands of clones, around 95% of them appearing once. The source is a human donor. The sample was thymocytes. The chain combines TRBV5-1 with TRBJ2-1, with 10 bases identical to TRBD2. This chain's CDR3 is CASSLWYLAGDPGGTYNEQFF. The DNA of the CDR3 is TGCGCCAGCAGCTTGTGGTACCTAGCGGGGGACCCCGGGGGAACCTACAATGAGCAGTTCTTC.